This T cell receptor (beta chain) was recovered during a study of neurological immune-mediated disorders. Germline V gene lookup returns CDR1 DFQATT and CDR2 SNEGSKA (reference sequence). This CDR3 region has 12 residues. Trimming took 3 bases from V and 4 from J, leaving 10 bases between them. This clonotype was observed at least ten times. TCRdb reprocessed the 5' RACE reads with MiXCR, giving one entry per CDR3 protein. The table shows about 60,000 distinct CDR3 sequences, with about 4% occurring only once. Specimen: PBMCs. The source of this sequence is a man aged 50-60 years with multiple sclerosis. V usage is TRBV20-1 and J usage is TRBJ2-7; D is unclear. This CDR3 reads CSASGVDYEQYF. The DNA of the CDR3 is TGCAGTGCTAGCGGTGTGGATTACGAGCAGTACTTC.